The 17 T cell receptor beta chains reported below all come from one sample, sequenced in a study of T cell repertoires in cytomegalovirus infection. TCRdb used MiXCR to reprocess the reads, holding one entry per CDR3 protein. The sample holds around 770,000 distinct CDR3 sequences, 25% to 35% seen once. No antigen has been identified for these receptors. Sequencing was performed on cultured CD8+ T cells from PBMCs, taken from culture after CMV antigen stimulation. The source of these receptors is a human donor in good health (CMV status not recorded). Some clones in this sample may be carry-over from other donors' samples.

This clonotype occurred many times. V gene TRBV6-1 combines with J gene TRBJ1-1, with a tentative D call TRBD1 (6 bases). Between the trimmed V and J ends, which lost 3 bases and 1 base, there was a span of 12 bases. The CDR3 has 15 amino acids. Germline CDR1 MNHNS, CDR2 SASEGT. This chain's CDR3 is CASSDVQGWNTEAFF. The DNA of the CDR3 is TGTGCCAGCAGTGATGTACAGGGTTGGAACACTGAAGCTTTCTTT.

The chain uses TRBV29-1 and TRBJ1-6; D is undetermined. Trimming stripped 0 bases from V and 10 bases from J, with 7 bases between. The CDR3 loop spans 12 amino acids. Germline V gene lookup returns CDR1 SQVTM and CDR2 ANQGSEA. The CDR3: CSVEDRSSPLHF. The CDR3 DNA is TGCAGCGTTGAAGACAGGAGCTCACCCCTCCACTTT.

This rearrangement joins TRBV27 to TRBJ2-7; perhaps TRBD1 as D (5 bases). The CDR3 is made up of 13 amino acids. Germline CDR1 and CDR2: MNHEY and SMNVEV (reference sequence). The germline V and J ends were trimmed by 2 bases and 6 bases, with 11 bases remaining between them. The DNA of the CDR3 is TGTGCCAGCAGTTTACAGGGCCCGTCCGAGCAGTACTTC. Translation: CASSLQGPSEQYF.

This clonotype occurred many times. The V gene is TRBV7-9, the J gene TRBJ1-2, with D unresolved. Trimming cost V 6 bases and J 6 bases, with 17 bases left between them. The CDR3 consists of 14 residues. CDR1 and CDR2 from the germline V gene are SEHNR and FQNEAQ (reference sequence). The CDR3 sequence: CASRTGPAVDGYTF. The CDR3 DNA reads as TGTGCCAGCAGAACTGGGCCAGCCGTCGATGGCTACACCTTC. Full variable domain (rest looked up from reference TRBV7-9 and TRBJ1-2): DTGVSQNPRHKITKRGQNVTFRCDPISEHNRLYWYRQTLGQGPEFLTYFQNEAQLEKSRLLSDRFSAERPKGSFSTLEIQRTEQGDSAMYLCASRTGPAVDGYTFGSGTRLTVV.

This sequence joins TRBV5-1 and TRBJ2-5, with 9 bases that match TRBD2. Losses at the gene ends were 7 bases for V and 3 bases for J; bases not matched to a gene: 13. CDR3 length: 16 amino acids. Looked up from germline, CDR1 is SGHRS and CDR2 is YFSETQ. The CDR3: CASQKERGVPKETQYF. For the CDR3, the DNA is TGCGCCAGCCAGAAGGAGCGGGGGGTCCCTAAAGAGACCCAGTACTTC.

The chain joins TRBV9 to TRBJ2-3; 7 bases align to TRBD2. The trim removed 3 bases at V and 1 base at J, leaving 5 bases unmatched. The germline V gene has CDR1 SGDLS and CDR2 YYNGEE. CDR3 length equals 15 residues. CDR3 sequence: CASSGGGFRTDTQYF. The CDR3 DNA sequence: TGTGCCAGCAGCGGGGGGGGTTTCCGCACAGATACGCAGTATTTT.

About this clonotype: Compared with germline, one end of the junction differs, possibly owing to a read error. The chain combines TRBV5-4 with TRBJ2-3; D not certain. CDR1 is SGHNT and CDR2 is YYREEE in the germline V gene (reference sequence). CDR3 length equals 12 residues. CDR3 DNA sequence: TGTGCCAGCAGCTCCACGCCCCTGGGTTCGGATTTT. It codes for CASSSTPLGSDF.

Note on this clonotype: At one end the junction does not follow the germline gene, possibly because of a read error. CDR3 sequence (DNA): TGTGCTAGCAGCTTAGGGTGGTCGGCGACAGACTTTGAAGCTTTCTTT. Residues: CASSLGWSATDFEAFF. This chain connects TRBV7-7 to TRBJ1-1; tentatively, D is TRBD1 (5 bases). CDR3 length: 16 amino acids. Germline CDR1 reads SSHAT; CDR2 reads FNYEAQ (reference sequence).

This clonotype was seen only a few times. The chain carries TRBV27 and TRBJ1-4; D not resolved. Germline V gene sequence: CDR1 MNHEY, CDR2 SMNVEV (reference sequence). V dropped 4 bases and J dropped 8 bases, with 14 bases sitting between them. CDR3 length: 14 residues. For the CDR3, the DNA is TGTGCCAGCAGTTCCGTCACCTTGGGCGAAAAACTGTTTTTT. Encoded protein: CASSSVTLGEKLFF. The whole variable domain, filled in from reference TRBV27 and TRBJ1-4, reads EAQVTQNPRYLITVTGKKLTVTCSQNMNHEYMSWYRQDPGLGLRQIYYSMNVEVTDKGDVPEGYKVSRKEKRNFPLILESPSPNQTSLYFCASSSVTLGEKLFFGSGTQLSVL.

J is TRBJ2-7 and V is TRBV11-2, with a weak D call TRBD2 (5 bases). This CDR3 is built from 16 residues. Trimming stripped 5 bases from V and 2 bases from J, with 19 bases between. CDR1 is SGHAT and CDR2 is FQNNGV in the germline V gene. CDR3 DNA: TGTGCCAGCAGCACCTGGACTGCCGGCCCTGCCTACGAGCAGTACTTC. Protein sequence: CASSTWTAGPAYEQYF.

The V gene is TRBV27, the J gene TRBJ2-1; 11 bases align to TRBD2. CDR3 length: 13 amino acids. V was pared by 8 bases and J by 7 bases, with 4 bases of the junction left unmatched. Germline V gives CDR1 MNHEY, CDR2 SMNVEV (reference sequence). The CDR3 loop is CASGLAGFNEQFF. Written as DNA, the CDR3 is TGTGCCAGCGGACTAGCGGGTTTTAATGAGCAGTTCTTC.

The chain carries TRBV6-1 and TRBJ1-5; D is unclear. Trimming left V 0 bases short and J 4 bases short, with 19 bases between. This CDR3 has 18 residues. Germline V gene data show CDR1 as MNHNS and CDR2 as SASEGT. CDR3 region: CASSEALYGLRVNQPQHF. For the CDR3, the DNA is TGTGCCAGCAGTGAAGCGCTATATGGGTTACGGGTAAATCAGCCCCAGCATTTT.

The DNA for the CDR3 is TGTGCCAGCAGTTCAGGGGCTGGCAATTCACCCCTCCACTTT. Translation: CASSSGAGNSPLHF. The chain employs TRBV7-8 and TRBJ1-6; D possibly corresponds to TRBD1 (6 bases). V dropped 6 bases and J dropped 7 bases, with 13 bases sitting between them. The CDR3 consists of 14 residues. The V gene's germline CDR1 is SGHVS and CDR2 FQNEAQ.

The chain employs TRBV20-1 and TRBJ1-2; D perhaps matches TRBD1 (6 bases). The CDR3 loop spans 12 amino acids. The germline CDR1 and CDR2 sequences are DFQATT and SNEGSKA (reference sequence). Trimming took 3 bases from V and 3 from J, leaving 8 bases between them. The CDR3 is CSARGHYYGYTF. The CDR3 DNA reads TGCAGTGCTAGGGGACACTACTATGGCTACACCTTC.

This chain joins TRBV6-5 and TRBJ2-1, with TRBD2 identical over 7 bases. The V gene's germline CDR1 is MNHEY and CDR2 SVGAGI. This CDR3 has 13 residues. V was pared by 0 bases and J by 9 bases, with 2 bases of the junction left unmatched. CDR3 protein: CASSYSWEGEQFF. CDR3 DNA sequence: TGTGCCAGCAGTTACTCGTGGGAGGGTGAGCAGTTCTTC.

This clonotype was counted a few times. This chain joins TRBV6-1 and TRBJ1-5, with unresolved D. Germline values: CDR1 MNHNS, CDR2 SASEGT. Trimming left V 4 bases short and J 2 bases short, with 18 bases between. This CDR3 is built from 17 residues. The CDR3 is CASSGRTDEWGNQPQHF. The CDR3 DNA follows: TGTGCCAGCAGTGGGCGGACGGACGAATGGGGCAATCAGCCCCAGCATTTT.

This clonotype was observed at least ten times. The rearrangement uses TRBV7-8 and TRBJ1-2; D is perhaps TRBD1 (5 bases). Deletions cut 6 bases from V and 1 base from J, with 21 bases between. Germline CDR1 SGHVS, CDR2 FQNEAQ. The CDR3 consists of 17 residues. CDR3 sequence reads: CASSRGPSNSLNYGYTF. The DNA of the CDR3 is TGTGCCAGCAGTAGGGGCCCTAGTAATTCTCTTAACTATGGCTACACCTTC.